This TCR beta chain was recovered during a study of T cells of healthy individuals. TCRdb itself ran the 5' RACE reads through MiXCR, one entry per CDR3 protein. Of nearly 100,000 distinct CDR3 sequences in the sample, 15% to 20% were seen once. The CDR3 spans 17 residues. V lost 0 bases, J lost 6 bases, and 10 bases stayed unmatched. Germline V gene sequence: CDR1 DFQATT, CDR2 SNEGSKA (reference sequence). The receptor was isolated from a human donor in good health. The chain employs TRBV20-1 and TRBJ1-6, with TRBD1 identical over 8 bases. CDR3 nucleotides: TGCAGTGCTAGAGATGCCGGACAGGGACTTAGTAATTCACCCCTCCACTTT. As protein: CSARDAGQGLSNSPLHF.